This T cell receptor beta chain was documented in a study of cytomegalovirus exposure and HLA in healthy donors. As for the study in general: Within the Caucasian-associated ancestry cluster were roughly 81% of the 350 to 400 genotyped donors.

V lost 1 base and J lost 7, with 7 bases in between. Germline CDR1 is MDHEN and CDR2 is SYDVKM. The CDR3 runs 12 residues. Points from the study as a whole: An analysis was carried out at a later point. It showed that HLA-associated TCR beta chains were more clonally expanded than equally common non-associated chains. A previous analysis found most TCR beta V segments productive roughly 87% or roughly 30% of the time.

In the case of this clone: As yet, its antigen is unknown.

The PCR contained 60 Vbeta and 13 Jbeta primers. Produced via immunoSEQ multiplex PCR; TCRdb's table is partial and in-frame only. The profile covers some 240,000 clones, with over 90% appearing a single time and 1.5% to 2% taken by the ten largest. This chain connects TRBV28 to TRBJ2-5; D is unclear. Sequenced material: PBMCs. The sequence came from a girl aged 2-15 years in good health and CMV-seronegative. The CDR3 DNA sequence: TGTGCCAGCAGTTTATTGTACGGGACCCAGTACTTC. Its translation: CASSLLYGTQYF.